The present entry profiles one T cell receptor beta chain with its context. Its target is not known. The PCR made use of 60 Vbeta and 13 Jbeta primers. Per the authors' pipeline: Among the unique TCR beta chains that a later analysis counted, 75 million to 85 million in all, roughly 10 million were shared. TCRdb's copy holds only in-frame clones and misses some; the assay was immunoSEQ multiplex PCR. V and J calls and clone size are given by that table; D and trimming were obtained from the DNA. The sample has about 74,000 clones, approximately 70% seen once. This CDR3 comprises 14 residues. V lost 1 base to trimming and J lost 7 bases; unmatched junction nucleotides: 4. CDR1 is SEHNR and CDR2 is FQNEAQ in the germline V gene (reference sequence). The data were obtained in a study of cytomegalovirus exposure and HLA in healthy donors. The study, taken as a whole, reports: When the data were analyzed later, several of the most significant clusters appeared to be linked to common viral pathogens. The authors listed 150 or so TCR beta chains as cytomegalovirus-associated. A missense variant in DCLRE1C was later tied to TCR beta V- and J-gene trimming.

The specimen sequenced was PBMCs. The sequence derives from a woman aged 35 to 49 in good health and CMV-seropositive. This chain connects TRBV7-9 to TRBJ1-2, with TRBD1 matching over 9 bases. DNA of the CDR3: TGTGCCAGCAGCTTAGAGGACAGGGGTGGTGGCTACACCTTC. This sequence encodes CASSLEDRGGGYTF.